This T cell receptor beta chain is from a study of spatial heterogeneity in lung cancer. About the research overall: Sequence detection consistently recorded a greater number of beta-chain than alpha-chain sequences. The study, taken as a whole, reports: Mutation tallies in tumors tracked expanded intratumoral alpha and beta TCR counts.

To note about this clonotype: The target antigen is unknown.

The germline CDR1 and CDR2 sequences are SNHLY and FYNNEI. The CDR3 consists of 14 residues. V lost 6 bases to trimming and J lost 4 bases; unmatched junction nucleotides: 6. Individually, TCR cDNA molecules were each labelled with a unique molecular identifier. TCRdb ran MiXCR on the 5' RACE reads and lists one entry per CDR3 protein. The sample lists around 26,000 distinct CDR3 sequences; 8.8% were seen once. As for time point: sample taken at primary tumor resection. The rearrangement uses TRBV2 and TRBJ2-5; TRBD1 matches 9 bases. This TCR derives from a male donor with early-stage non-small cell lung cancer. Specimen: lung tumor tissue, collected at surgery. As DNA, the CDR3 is TGTGCCAGCAGACCGGGACAGGGTCGAGAGACCCAGTACTTC. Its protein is CASRPGQGRETQYF.